The 30 T cell receptor beta chains below all came from one sample that was sequenced in a study of blood T cell repertoires in COVID-19. Produced via immunoSEQ multiplex PCR; TCRdb's table is partial and in-frame only. The repertoire holds fewer than 500,000 clones, with about 90% as singletons. The sequenced sample was peripheral blood. These receptor sequences come from a man between 18 and 29 years old with COVID-19, enrolled during active disease.

This clone was recorded once. The chain joins TRBV5-4 to TRBJ2-5, with TRBD2 matching over 11 bases. From germline, CDR1 is SGHNT and CDR2 YYREEE (reference sequence). V lost 0 bases and J lost 4; bases outside the gene matches: 14. The CDR3 is 19 residues long. In nucleotides, the CDR3 is TGTGCCAGCAGCTTGGGGGTACTAGCGGGAGTTGTTCGCCGAGAGACCCAGTACTTC. It is translated as CASSLGVLAGVVRRETQYF.

The table lists this clone with many counts. V and J are TRBV4-1 and TRBJ2-7, with 10 bases lining up with TRBD2. Germline CDR1 MGHRA, CDR2 YSYEKL. The length of the CDR3 is 17 residues. The ends lost 4 bases at V and 3 bases at J; junction bases unmatched: 12. For the CDR3, the DNA is TGCGCCAGCAGCCTGGCGGAAGCGGGAGGGATCGGCTACGAGCAGTACTTC. Its protein is CASSLAEAGGIGYEQYF.

The V call is TRBV11-3, the J call TRBJ2-3, with TRBD2 matching over 7 bases. The CDR3 extends over 14 amino acids. Germline-derived CDR1 and CDR2 are SGHNT and YENEEA. J was trimmed by 12 bases and V by 5 bases; bases with no gene match: 14. The CDR3 DNA reads TGTGCCAGCAGCACCCACGGTACCGGCGGGGGACAGTATTTT. Amino acid sequence: CASSTHGTGGGQYF.

With regard to this clone: Other DNA sequences in the sample encode the same CDR3. J is TRBJ2-7 and V is TRBV19, with 7 bases aligning to TRBD1. In germline, CDR1 is LNHDA, CDR2 SQIVND (reference sequence). The V and J ends lost 1 base and 3 bases, in that order; junction bases with no gene match: 3. This CDR3 has 14 amino acids. CDR3 loop: CASSIGTGDYEQYF. The CDR3 nucleotides are TGTGCCAGTAGTATAGGGACAGGTGACTACGAGCAGTACTTC.

The chain links TRBV5-4 to TRBJ2-6; D is undetermined. The CDR3 has 16 residues. The germline V and J ends were trimmed by 0 bases and 0 bases, with 7 bases remaining between them. CDR1 and CDR2 (germline): SGHNT, YYREEE (reference sequence). The chain's CDR3 is CASSLEGGSGANVLTF. DNA for the CDR3: TGTGCCAGCAGCTTGGAAGGCGGCTCTGGGGCCAACGTCCTGACTTTC. Full variable domain (outside the CDR3, taken from reference TRBV5-4 and TRBJ2-6): ETGVTQSPTHLIKTRGQQVTLRCSSQSGHNTVSWYQQALGQGPQFIFQYYREEENGRGNFPPRFSGLQFPNYSSELNVNALELDDSALYLCASSLEGGSGANVLTFGAGSRLTVL.

This clone was seen only once. The chain has TRBV6-2 or TRBV6-3 and TRBJ1-1; weak D call: TRBD1 (5 bases). The CDR3 totals 15 residues. Trimming removed 6 bases at V and 0 bases at J, with 14 bases between. Germline V gives CDR1 MNHEY, CDR2 SVGEGT. The CDR3 loop reads CASSLEGSMNTEAFF. In DNA, the CDR3 is TGTGCCAGCAGCCTGGAGGGGTCGATGAACACTGAAGCTTTCTTT.

This clone was counted only a few times. The chain couples TRBV10-3 to TRBJ2-7, with TRBD1 identical over 8 bases. Trimming cost V 4 bases and J 0 bases; bases outside gene matches: 2. CDR3 length: 14 amino acids. Germline loops: CDR1 ENHRY, CDR2 SYGVKD. The CDR3 DNA follows: TGTGCCATCAGTGGGGGACAGGACTCCTACGAGCAGTACTTC. This gives the protein CAISGGQDSYEQYF.

The rearrangement uses TRBV5-4 and TRBJ1-2, with 9 bases that match TRBD1. V shed 3 bases and J 2 bases; nucleotides not matched to a gene: 11. The CDR3 extends over 17 amino acids. Germline CDR1 reads SGHNT; CDR2 reads YYREEE (reference sequence). DNA for the CDR3: TGTGCCAGCAGCTCGGGGACAGGGCACTACTTAAACTATGGCTACACCTTC. It translates to CASSSGTGHYLNYGYTF.

This clone was counted a single time. This chain uses TRBV6-1 with TRBJ1-2; unclear D gene. Trimming took 2 bases from V and 5 from J, leaving 12 bases between them. In germline, CDR1 is MNHNS, CDR2 SASEGT. This CDR3 contains 14 residues. The DNA of the CDR3 is TGTGCCAGCAGTGAATCCACAGCTCTATATGGCTACACCTTC. The encoded protein is CASSESTALYGYTF.

J is TRBJ2-7 and V is TRBV3-1 (or the pseudogene TRBV3-2), with 7 nucleotides matching TRBD1. V lost 5 bases, J lost 3 bases, and 4 bases stayed unmatched. Germline CDR1 reads LGHDT; CDR2 reads YNNKEL (reference sequence). There are 13 residues in the CDR3. CDR3 region: CASSSDRDYEQYF. In nucleotides, the CDR3 is TGTGCCAGCAGCTCAGACAGGGACTACGAGCAGTACTTC.

The CDR3 bases are TGTGCCAGCAGTGAAAGCGGGGCTCTAAACACTGAAGCTTTCTTT. Protein product: CASSESGALNTEAFF. The chain combines TRBV2 with TRBJ1-1; D is perhaps TRBD1 (5 bases). CDR3 size: 15 residues. Germline CDR1 is SNHLY and CDR2 is FYNNEI. The V end was cut by 2 bases, the J end by 2 bases, with 12 bases between.

The sample holds a few counts of this clone. V gene TRBV10-2 combines with J gene TRBJ1-4; 7 nucleotides align to TRBD1. Losses at the gene ends were 6 bases for V and 3 bases for J; bases not matched to a gene: 7. The CDR3 loop spans 15 amino acids. Germline V gene data show CDR1 as WSHSY and CDR2 as SAAADI. The CDR3 DNA sequence: TGCGCCAGCAGCGATGGGACAGAATCTAATGAAAAACTGTTTTTT. Its protein product is CASSDGTESNEKLFF.

The CDR3: CASSLDLNEQFF. As DNA, the CDR3 is TGTGCCAGCAGCTTAGATCTGAATGAGCAGTTCTTC. This sequence joins TRBV7-2 and TRBJ2-1; the D is unclear. V was pared by 1 base and J by 7 bases, with 5 bases between. This CDR3 contains 12 residues. Germline V gene lookup returns CDR1 SGHTA and CDR2 FQGNSA.

The chain employs TRBV21-1 and TRBJ2-3; TRBD1 was called by the table and not checked on the DNA. TRBV21-1 is classified as a pseudogene. This CDR3 is 16 amino acids long. The CDR3 nucleotides read TGTGCCAGCAGCATTTACCGGGACAGGGGCACAGATACGCAGTATTTT. Amino acids: CASSIYRDRGTDTQYF.

This rearrangement joins TRBV18 to TRBJ2-1, with unresolved D. The CDR3 has 15 residues. Germline V gives CDR1 KGHSH, CDR2 LQKENI. Trimming shortened V by 2 bases and J by 4 bases, and 12 bases separated the two germline ends. The CDR3 coding sequence is TGTGCCAGCTCACCAGAGCGATTTCAATACAATGAGCAGTTCTTC. Its protein is CASSPERFQYNEQFF.

The chain uses TRBV5-6 and TRBJ2-5; 10 nucleotides align to TRBD2. In germline, CDR1 is SGHDT, CDR2 YYEEEE. V lost 6 bases, J lost 5 bases, and 13 bases stayed unmatched. This CDR3 has 16 residues. The CDR3 DNA is TGTGCCAGCAAATATGCCGGGACTAGCGTTGTGGAGACCCAGTACTTC. It codes for CASKYAGTSVVETQYF.

This CDR3 is CASSESIKREQYF. The CDR3 DNA sequence: TGCGCCAGCAGTGAGTCGATTAAACGGGAGCAGTACTTC. The chain couples TRBV10-1 to TRBJ2-7; D is uncertain. The CDR3 runs to 13 residues. V lost 0 bases to trimming and J lost 7 bases, with 10 bases between them. Looked up from germline, CDR1 is WNHNN and CDR2 is SYGVQD (reference sequence).

The V and J genes are TRBV19 and TRBJ1-1; 9 bases align to TRBD1. Germline CDR1 and CDR2: LNHDA and SQIVND (reference sequence). V dropped 5 bases and J dropped 4; count of bases not matched to a gene: 5. The CDR3 is made up of 14 amino acids. The CDR3 nucleotides read TGTGCCAGTAGTGCGGGACAGGGACCCACTGAAGCTTTCTTT. Translating it yields CASSAGQGPTEAFF. Supplemented by reference TRBV19 and TRBJ1-1, the full variable domain reads DGGITQSPKYLFRKEGQNVTLSCEQNLNHDAMYWYRQDPGQGLRLIYYSQIVNDFQKGDIAEGYSVSREKKESFPLTVTSAQKNPTAFYLCASSAGQGPTEAFFGQGTRLTVV.

V and J are TRBV5-6 and TRBJ1-4; possibly TRBD1 for D (5 bases). Trimming removed 4 bases from V and 0 bases from J, with 16 bases in between. Germline lookup yields CDR1 SGHDT and CDR2 YYEEEE. This CDR3 comprises 17 residues. The CDR3 nucleotides are TGTGCCAGCAGCCCAGGACATCTTCGATCAACTAATGAAAAACTGTTTTTT. Its protein is CASSPGHLRSTNEKLFF. Full variable domain (outside the CDR3, taken from reference TRBV5-6 and TRBJ1-4): DAGVTQSPTHLIKTRGQQVTLRCSPKSGHDTVSWYQQALGQGPQFIFQYYEEEERQRGNFPDRFSGHQFPNYSSELNVNALLLGDSALYLCASSPGHLRSTNEKLFFGSGTQLSVL.

This clone was detected once. CDR3 nucleotide sequence: TGTGCCAGCAGCTTAGCGGGGGTTCAGCCCCAGCATTTT. Protein sequence: CASSLAGVQPQHF. The chain joins TRBV5-8 to TRBJ1-5, with D perhaps TRBD1 (5 bases). CDR3 length: 13 amino acids. Germline CDR1 is SGHTS and CDR2 is YDEGEE. V lost 2 bases and J 6 bases, leaving 9 bases between the germline ends.

This clone was found once. V and J are TRBV5-4 and TRBJ2-1; D is possibly TRBD2 (7 bases). CDR3 size: 15 residues. V was pared by 0 bases and J by 7 bases, with 14 bases between. Germline values: CDR1 SGHNT, CDR2 YYREEE (reference sequence). CDR3 protein: CASSLGGGGRNEQFF. In DNA, the CDR3 is TGTGCCAGCAGCTTGGGGGGCGGGGGCCGGAATGAGCAGTTCTTC.

The V and J genes are TRBV4-2 and TRBJ2-1; 8 positions match TRBD2. CDR3 length equals 12 residues. J lost 16 bases, V lost 4 bases, and 9 bases had no gene match. Germline assignment: CDR1 LGHNA and CDR2 YNFKEQ. The CDR3 is CASSPSGSIYFF. CDR3 in DNA: TGTGCCAGCAGCCCCAGCGGGAGCATTTACTTCTTC.

The DNA for the CDR3 is TGTGCCTGGAGTGTACTGGGGGGGTGGGATACGCAGTATTTT. It encodes CAWSVLGGWDTQYF. V gene TRBV30 combines with J gene TRBJ2-3; 7 bases agree with TRBD2. V trimming: 0 bases; J trimming: 6 bases; junction bases outside the gene matches: 6. Germline loops: CDR1 GTSNPN, CDR2 SVGIG (reference sequence). CDR3 length: 14 amino acids.

The chain is built from TRBV23-1 and TRBJ2-7, with D unresolved. TRBV23-1 is known as an ORF, though its function is uncertain. The V end was cut by 1 base, the J end by 3 bases, with 13 bases between. CDR3 length: 15 residues. CDR3: CASSQFPEVFYEQYF. The CDR3 nucleotides read TGCGCCAGCAGTCAATTCCCAGAAGTTTTCTACGAGCAGTACTTC.

The rearrangement uses TRBV19 and TRBJ1-1; D remains ambiguous. In germline, CDR1 is LNHDA, CDR2 SQIVND (reference sequence). Deletions cut 1 base from V and 3 bases from J, with 6 bases between. This CDR3 is 13 amino acids long. The CDR3 region has the DNA TGTGCCAGTAGTATAGCAGGCTACACTGAAGCTTTCTTT. Amino acid sequence: CASSIAGYTEAFF.

For the CDR3, the DNA is TGTGCCAGCAGCCAATCTGGGACAGGGGCCCCAGAAGCTTTCTTT. Translating gives CASSQSGTGAPEAFF. The chain carries TRBV16 and TRBJ1-1, with 10 bases lining up with TRBD1. The CDR3 totals 15 residues. J gave up 8 bases and V 0 bases, and 6 bases lay outside the gene matches. Germline-derived CDR1 and CDR2 are KGHSY and FQNENV.

This clone appeared many times. The chain has TRBV29-1 and TRBJ2-1; TRBD2 matches at 7 bases. The germline gives CDR1 SQVTM, CDR2 ANQGSEA. This CDR3 has 13 amino acids. V was clipped by 7 bases and J by 6 bases; unmatched bases: 9. CDR3 coding DNA: TGCAGCGCCCCAGCGGGGACCATCAATGAGCAGTTCTTC. Protein sequence: CSAPAGTINEQFF.

This clone came up once. The V call is TRBV5-1, the J call TRBJ1-1; possibly TRBD1 for D (6 bases). This CDR3 has 15 amino acids. Between the trimmed V and J ends, which lost 1 base and 1 base, there was a span of 11 bases. CDR1 is SGHRS and CDR2 is YFSETQ in the germline V gene. CDR3 sequence: CASSLNTGQNTEAFF. CDR3 DNA: TGCGCCAGCAGCTTGAACACGGGACAGAACACTGAAGCTTTCTTT.

The DNA of the CDR3 is TGTGCCACCAGCGACAGGTCCACATCGGAGACCCAGTACTTC. Protein sequence: CATSDRSTSETQYF. The chain links TRBV15 to TRBJ2-5; possibly TRBD1 for D (6 bases). With 5 bases removed from V and 5 bases from J, the gap between germline ends came to 15 bases. The CDR3 spans 14 residues. Per the germline V gene, CDR1 is LNHNV and CDR2 is YYDKDF (reference sequence).

The chain is built from TRBV30 and TRBJ1-1; D is possibly TRBD1 (5 bases). Germline V gene lookup returns CDR1 GTSNPN and CDR2 SVGIG (reference sequence). The CDR3 totals 13 residues. V gave up 4 bases and J gave up 4 bases, with 13 bases separating them. In DNA, the CDR3 is TGTGCCTGGACCCAGGGCTCGGTCACTGAAGCTTTCTTT. Translation gives CAWTQGSVTEAFF.